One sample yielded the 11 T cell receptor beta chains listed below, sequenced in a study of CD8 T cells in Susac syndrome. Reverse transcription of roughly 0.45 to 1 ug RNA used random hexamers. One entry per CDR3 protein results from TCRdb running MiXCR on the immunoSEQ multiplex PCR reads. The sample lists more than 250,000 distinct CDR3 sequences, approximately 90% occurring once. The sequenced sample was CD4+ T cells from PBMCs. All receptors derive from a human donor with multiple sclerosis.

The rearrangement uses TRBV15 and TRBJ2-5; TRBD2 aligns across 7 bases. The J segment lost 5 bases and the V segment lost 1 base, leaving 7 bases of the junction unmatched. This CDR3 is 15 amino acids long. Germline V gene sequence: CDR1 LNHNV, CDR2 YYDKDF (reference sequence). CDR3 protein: CATSRGVAGRETQYF. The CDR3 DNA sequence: TGTGCCACCAGCAGAGGAGTAGCGGGCAGGGAGACCCAGTACTTC.

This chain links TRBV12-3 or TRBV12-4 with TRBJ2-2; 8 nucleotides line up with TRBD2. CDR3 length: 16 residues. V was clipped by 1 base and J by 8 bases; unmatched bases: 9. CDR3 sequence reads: CASSLETGTRGGELFF. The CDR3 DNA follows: TGTGCCAGCAGTTTAGAGACCGGGACTAGGGGAGGGGAGCTGTTTTTT.

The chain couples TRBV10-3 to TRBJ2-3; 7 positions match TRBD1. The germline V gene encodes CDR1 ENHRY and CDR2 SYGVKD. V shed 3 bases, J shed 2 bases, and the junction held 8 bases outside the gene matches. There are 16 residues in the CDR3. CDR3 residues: CAISDPYRGLTDTQYF. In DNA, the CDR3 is TGTGCCATCAGTGATCCTTACAGGGGTCTCACAGATACGCAGTATTTT.

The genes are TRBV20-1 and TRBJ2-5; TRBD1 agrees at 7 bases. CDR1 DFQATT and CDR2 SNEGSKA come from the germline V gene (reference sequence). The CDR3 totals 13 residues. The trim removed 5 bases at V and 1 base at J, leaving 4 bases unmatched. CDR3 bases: TGCAGTGCTCCTGGACAGGTCCAAGAGACCCAGTACTTC. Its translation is CSAPGQVQETQYF.

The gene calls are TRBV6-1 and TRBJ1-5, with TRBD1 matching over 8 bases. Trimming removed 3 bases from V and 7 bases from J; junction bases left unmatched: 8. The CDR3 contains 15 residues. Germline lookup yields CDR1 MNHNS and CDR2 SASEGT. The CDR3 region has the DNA TGTGCCAGCAGTGATGTTACAGGGGGAAACCAGCCCCAGCATTTT. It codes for CASSDVTGGNQPQHF.

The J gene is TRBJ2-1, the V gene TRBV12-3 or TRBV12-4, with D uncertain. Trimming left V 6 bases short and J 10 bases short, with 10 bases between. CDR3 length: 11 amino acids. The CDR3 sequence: CASRGRAEQFF. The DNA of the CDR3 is TGTGCCAGCAGGGGCCGGGCAGAGCAGTTCTTC.

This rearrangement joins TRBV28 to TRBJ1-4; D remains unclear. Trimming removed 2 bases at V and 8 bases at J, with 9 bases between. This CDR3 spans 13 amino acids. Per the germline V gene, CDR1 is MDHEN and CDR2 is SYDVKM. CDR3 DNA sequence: TGTGCCAGCAGTTTAAACGAGGACGAAAAACTGTTTTTT. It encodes CASSLNEDEKLFF.

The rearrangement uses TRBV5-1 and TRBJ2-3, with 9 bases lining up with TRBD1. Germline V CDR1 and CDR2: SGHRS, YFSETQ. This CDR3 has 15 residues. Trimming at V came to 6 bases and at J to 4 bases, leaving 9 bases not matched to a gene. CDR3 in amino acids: CASTLGQGRADTQYF. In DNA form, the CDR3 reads TGCGCCAGCACCCTAGGACAGGGGCGGGCAGATACGCAGTATTTT.

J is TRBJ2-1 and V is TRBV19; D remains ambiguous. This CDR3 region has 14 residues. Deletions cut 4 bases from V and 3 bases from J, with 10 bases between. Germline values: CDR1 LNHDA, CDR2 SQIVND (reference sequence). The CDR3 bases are TGTGCCAGTAGTACGCCACAGCTCTACAATGAGCAGTTCTTC. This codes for CASSTPQLYNEQFF.

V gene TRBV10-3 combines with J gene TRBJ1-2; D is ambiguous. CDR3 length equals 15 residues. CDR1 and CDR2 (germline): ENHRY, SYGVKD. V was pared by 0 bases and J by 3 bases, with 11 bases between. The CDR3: CAISESVGWDYGYTF. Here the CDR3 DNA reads TGTGCCATCAGTGAGTCAGTAGGGTGGGACTATGGCTACACCTTC.

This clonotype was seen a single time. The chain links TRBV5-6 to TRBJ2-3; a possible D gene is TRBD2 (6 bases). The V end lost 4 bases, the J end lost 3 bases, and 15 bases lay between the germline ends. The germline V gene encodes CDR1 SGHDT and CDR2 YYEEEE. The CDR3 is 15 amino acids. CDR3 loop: CASSQTGLGTDTQYF. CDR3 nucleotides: TGTGCCAGCAGCCAAACGGGACTTGGGACAGATACGCAGTATTTT.